This TCR beta chain was recovered during a study of T-cell reconstitution after alpha-beta-depleted transplantation in children. In this sample, this clonotype turned up many times. The authors prepared the TCRbeta library with unique molecular identifiers. TCRdb analysed the PCR reads with MiXCR anew, one entry per CDR3 protein. The data contain about 340,000 distinct CDR3 sequences, more than 10% of them singletons. V lost 1 base, J lost 3 bases, and 6 bases lay in between. CDR3 size: 14 residues. Germline V gene data show CDR1 as KGHSH and CDR2 as LQKENI. The specimen comprised PBMCs, sampled from the stem cell graft. The TCR comes from a human donor who donated a stem cell graft to a child with Fanconi anemia. The chain recombines TRBV18 with TRBJ2-2, with D tentatively TRBD2 (5 bases). The CDR3 protein is CASSPRGDTGELFF. The CDR3 bases are TGTGCCAGCTCACCACGGGGAGACACCGGGGAGCTGTTTTTT.